Reported below is one T cell receptor beta chain. What it binds is unknown. TCRdb's table, derived via immunoSEQ multiplex PCR, lists solely in-frame clones and lacks some. In the table there are some 200,000 clones, 90% to 95% of which are singletons. This record comes from a study of shared clonotypes between healthy human individuals. Findings and caveats of the study: The represented genetic and exposure-history diversity was limited by the small number of donors.

The sequenced sample was naive CD4+ T cells sorted from blood. Documented subset: CD45RA+ positively selected. This clonotype was sampled from a woman aged 30 to 39 in good health.

CDR3 sequence reads: CASTAADYEQYF. The CDR3 bases are TGTGCCAGCACTGCAGCGGACTACGAGCAGTACTTC. The chain combines TRBV28 with TRBJ2-7; TRBD2 might be the D (5 bases). CDR1 is MDHEN and CDR2 is SYDVKM in the germline V gene. The CDR3 is 12 amino acids. Trimming removed 7 bases at V and 3 bases at J, with 10 bases between.